These T cell receptor beta chains were read from a single sample in a study of Graves' ophthalmopathy and Graves' hyperthyroidism. TCRdb re-analysed the multiplex PCR reads in MiXCR, keeping a single row per CDR3 protein. The data hold hundreds of thousands of distinct CDR3 sequences, with roughly 40% observed a single time. The sequenced sample consisted of peripheral blood. These receptors were collected from an adult man with Graves' ophthalmopathy. Both conserved end residues are part of each CDR3. Fields, in order: clone size, D gene, CDR3 length, J gene, V gene, CDR3 DNA, CDR3 protein. The D gene is left open where the match is weak. A row's size may be missing; if present it is once, few, many or a size class.

abundance: -
d_gene: TRBD1
len: 14
j_gene: TRBJ1-5
v_gene: TRBV24-1
CDR3nt: TGTGCCACCAGTGACCCGGGACAGGGATCTTACGAGCATTTT
CDR3aa: CATSDPGQGSYEHF

abundance: -
d_gene: -
len: 12
j_gene: TRBJ2-7
v_gene: TRBV20-1
CDR3nt: TGCAGTGCGGCAGCGGACAACTACGAGCAGTACTTC
CDR3aa: CSAAADNYEQYF

abundance: many
d_gene: TRBD1
len: 15
j_gene: TRBJ1-4
v_gene: TRBV5-5
CDR3nt: TGTGCCAGCAGCTCGCAGGGGACAGGGGGTGAAAAACTGTTTTTT
CDR3aa: CASSSQGTGGEKLFF

abundance: many
d_gene: -
len: 14
j_gene: TRBJ2-7
v_gene: TRBV7-9
CDR3nt: TGTGCCAGCAGCATCGGTCCCCATCGAGACGAGCAGTACTTC
CDR3aa: CASSIGPHRDEQYF

abundance: -
d_gene: TRBD1
len: 14
j_gene: TRBJ1-1
v_gene: TRBV11-2
CDR3nt: TGTGCCAGCAGCCTGGCCGGGACAGGGGAAAAAGCTTTCTTT
CDR3aa: CASSLAGTGEKAFF

abundance: -
d_gene: -
len: 13
j_gene: TRBJ1-5
v_gene: TRBV10-3
CDR3nt: TGTGCCAGCAGTTTGGACATGCTTGAGCCCCAGCATTTT
CDR3aa: CASSLDMLEPQHF

abundance: few
d_gene: TRBD2
len: 15
j_gene: TRBJ2-5
v_gene: TRBV11-2
CDR3nt: TGTGCCAGCAGCACTAGCGGGGGCTCCCAAGAGACCCAGTACTTC
CDR3aa: CASSTSGGSQETQYF

abundance: -
d_gene: -
len: 15
j_gene: TRBJ1-5
v_gene: TRBV7-2
CDR3nt: TGTGCCAGCAGTCAGAACCCGACAGGCCGCGGGCCCCAGCATTTT
CDR3aa: CASSQNPTGRGPQHF

abundance: -
d_gene: TRBD1
len: 14
j_gene: TRBJ2-7
v_gene: TRBV2
CDR3nt: TGTGCCAGCAGTAAATCCGGGACAGTCTACGAGCAGTACTTC
CDR3aa: CASSKSGTVYEQYF

abundance: -
d_gene: -
len: 18
j_gene: TRBJ2-5
v_gene: TRBV24-1
CDR3nt: TGTGCCAGCAGTTACTTAAGTACGACCGGGGACTACCAAGAGACCCAGTACTTC
CDR3aa: CASSYLSTTGDYQETQYF

abundance: many
d_gene: TRBD1
len: 15
j_gene: TRBJ1-6
v_gene: TRBV7-2
CDR3nt: TGTGCCAGCAGCTTAAGGACAGGAGACAATTCACCCCTCCACTTT
CDR3aa: CASSLRTGDNSPLHF

abundance: -
d_gene: -
len: 15
j_gene: TRBJ2-7
v_gene: TRBV7-6
CDR3nt: TGTGCCAGCAGCCCGGGACACGGGGCTCTCTACGAGCAGTACTTC
CDR3aa: CASSPGHGALYEQYF

abundance: few
d_gene: TRBD2
len: 13
j_gene: TRBJ2-5
v_gene: TRBV9
CDR3nt: TGTGCCAGCAGCGTAGCGCTAGCGGGGACCCAGTACTTC
CDR3aa: CASSVALAGTQYF

abundance: -
d_gene: -
len: 15
j_gene: TRBJ1-3
v_gene: TRBV19
CDR3nt: TGTGCCAGTAGTATCCAGGACAGCTCTGGAAACACCATATATTTT
CDR3aa: CASSIQDSSGNTIYF

abundance: many
d_gene: -
len: 15
j_gene: TRBJ1-1
v_gene: TRBV5-1
CDR3nt: TGCGCCAGCAGCCACGGGGACGGTGGGAACACTGAAGCTTTCTTT
CDR3aa: CASSHGDGGNTEAFF

abundance: -
d_gene: TRBD2
len: 21
j_gene: TRBJ2-5
v_gene: TRBV11-2
CDR3nt: TGCGCCAGCAGCCAAGATGGGACACTTGGGACTAGCGGGATCATCAAAGAGACCCAGTACTTC
CDR3aa: CASSQDGTLGTSGIIKETQYF

abundance: -
d_gene: TRBD1
len: 15
j_gene: TRBJ1-5
v_gene: TRBV7-9
CDR3nt: TGTGCCAGCAGCGCGGACAGGGTACCGGGTCAGCCCCAGCATTTT
CDR3aa: CASSADRVPGQPQHF

abundance: many
d_gene: -
len: 12
j_gene: TRBJ1-1
v_gene: TRBV7-9
CDR3nt: TGTGCCAGCAGCTTGGGAGAGAGTGTAGCTTTCTTT
CDR3aa: CASSLGESVAFF

abundance: -
d_gene: TRBD1
len: 15
j_gene: TRBJ2-7
v_gene: TRBV5-5
CDR3nt: TGTGCCAGCAGCTTGGCCGACAGGGGGCGCGACGAGCAGTACTTC
CDR3aa: CASSLADRGRDEQYF

abundance: -
d_gene: -
len: 16
j_gene: TRBJ2-2
v_gene: TRBV5-1
CDR3nt: TGCGCCAGCAGCCTGCCGACAGGTCGGGGCACCGGGGAGCTGTTTTTT
CDR3aa: CASSLPTGRGTGELFF

abundance: -
d_gene: -
len: 15
j_gene: TRBJ1-3
v_gene: TRBV25-1
CDR3nt: TGTGCCAGCAGTCCCCCCTGGGGCTCTGGAAACACCATATATTTT
CDR3aa: CASSPPWGSGNTIYF

abundance: many
d_gene: -
len: 13
j_gene: TRBJ1-5
v_gene: TRBV7-9
CDR3nt: TGTGCCAGCAGCTTAGGGGCGGATCAGCCCCAGCATTTT
CDR3aa: CASSLGADQPQHF

abundance: few
d_gene: -
len: 15
j_gene: TRBJ2-7
v_gene: TRBV11-1
CDR3nt: TGTGCCAGCAGCTTACTGGGGGACGGACCCTACGAGCAGTACTTC
CDR3aa: CASSLLGDGPYEQYF

abundance: -
d_gene: TRBD1
len: 14
j_gene: TRBJ1-6
v_gene: TRBV25-1
CDR3nt: TGTGCCAGCAGGAGGACAGGGCATAATTCACCCCTCCACTTT
CDR3aa: CASRRTGHNSPLHF

abundance: -
d_gene: -
len: 13
j_gene: TRBJ2-2
v_gene: TRBV25-1
CDR3nt: TGTGCCAGCAGCCGCTACCACACCGGGGAGCTGTTTTTT
CDR3aa: CASSRYHTGELFF

abundance: many
d_gene: TRBD2
len: 14
j_gene: TRBJ2-5
v_gene: TRBV7-6
CDR3nt: TGTGCCAGCAGCGCACAGCGGGGGAGGGAGACCCAGTACTTC
CDR3aa: CASSAQRGRETQYF

abundance: -
d_gene: -
len: 15
j_gene: TRBJ2-7
v_gene: TRBV7-9
CDR3nt: TGTGCCAGCAGATATCACACAGCCCTATCCGGCGAGCAGTACTTC
CDR3aa: CASRYHTALSGEQYF

abundance: few
d_gene: -
len: 15
j_gene: TRBJ2-7
v_gene: TRBV11-2
CDR3nt: TGTGCCAGCAGCTTGATTGGTACACCATCCTACGAGCAGTACTTC
CDR3aa: CASSLIGTPSYEQYF

abundance: -
d_gene: -
len: 19
j_gene: TRBJ2-5
v_gene: TRBV19
CDR3nt: TGTGCCAGTAGCTGGCATGTTTCCGAACGAGGCGGGACGGCGGAGACCCAGTACTTC
CDR3aa: CASSWHVSERGGTAETQYF

abundance: few
d_gene: TRBD2
len: 12
j_gene: TRBJ2-5
v_gene: TRBV20-1
CDR3nt: TGCAGTGCTGGTAGCGGGGGGGAGACCCAGTACTTC
CDR3aa: CSAGSGGETQYF

abundance: -
d_gene: -
len: 13
j_gene: TRBJ1-1
v_gene: TRBV29-1
CDR3nt: TGCAGCGTTGTGCACGGGAAAAGCACTGAAGCTTTCTTT
CDR3aa: CSVVHGKSTEAFF

abundance: many
d_gene: TRBD2
len: 14
j_gene: TRBJ2-7
v_gene: TRBV11-2
CDR3nt: TGTGCCAGCAGCTTTAGTAGCGGGGGGTACGAGCAGTACTTC
CDR3aa: CASSFSSGGYEQYF

abundance: many
d_gene: -
len: 15
j_gene: TRBJ1-6
v_gene: TRBV25-1
CDR3nt: TGTGCCAGCAGTGAATATAAAGGGGAGGGTTCACCCCTCCACTTT
CDR3aa: CASSEYKGEGSPLHF

abundance: -
d_gene: -
len: 13
j_gene: TRBJ2-7
v_gene: TRBV29-1
CDR3nt: TGCAGCTTAAAGGGCGGGTTTTCCTACGAGCAGTACTTC
CDR3aa: CSLKGGFSYEQYF

abundance: many
d_gene: -
len: 15
j_gene: TRBJ1-3
v_gene: TRBV9
CDR3nt: TGTGCCAGCAGCGTCGAACAGAACTCTGGAAACACCATATATTTT
CDR3aa: CASSVEQNSGNTIYF

abundance: -
d_gene: -
len: 13
j_gene: TRBJ1-5
v_gene: TRBV10-2
CDR3nt: TGCGCCAGCAGTGAGTCTGCGGGTCCGATCCAGCATTTT
CDR3aa: CASSESAGPIQHF

abundance: few
d_gene: -
len: 15
j_gene: TRBJ1-5
v_gene: TRBV7-9
CDR3nt: TGTGCCAGCAGCCAAGCCCAGGGCGGGAATCAGCCCCAGCATTTT
CDR3aa: CASSQAQGGNQPQHF

abundance: -
d_gene: TRBD1
len: 15
j_gene: TRBJ1-1
v_gene: TRBV7-8
CDR3nt: TGTGCCAGCAGCGCTGGCAGGACAGGGGTAACTGAAGCTTTCTTT
CDR3aa: CASSAGRTGVTEAFF

abundance: few
d_gene: -
len: 14
j_gene: TRBJ1-2
v_gene: TRBV7-9
CDR3nt: TGTGCCAGCAGCTTTCTGGGACCCGACTATGGCTACACCTTC
CDR3aa: CASSFLGPDYGYTF

abundance: -
d_gene: TRBD1
len: 14
j_gene: TRBJ2-7
v_gene: TRBV19
CDR3nt: TGTGCCAGTAGCCCCCAGGGGGCGGATTACGAGCAGTACTTC
CDR3aa: CASSPQGADYEQYF

abundance: -
d_gene: -
len: 16
j_gene: TRBJ2-7
v_gene: TRBV10-3
CDR3nt: TGTGCCACACGTTATCTTGGTGACCCTCCCTCCTACGAGCAGTACTTC
CDR3aa: CATRYLGDPPSYEQYF

abundance: -
d_gene: -
len: 12
j_gene: TRBJ2-7
v_gene: TRBV20-1
CDR3nt: TGCAGTGCTAGCCCTCAGTACCACGAGCAGTACTTC
CDR3aa: CSASPQYHEQYF

abundance: many
d_gene: -
len: 12
j_gene: TRBJ1-6
v_gene: TRBV25-1
CDR3nt: TGTGCCAGCAGTACAAGCTATTCACCCCTCCACTTT
CDR3aa: CASSTSYSPLHF

abundance: -
d_gene: -
len: 14
j_gene: TRBJ1-2
v_gene: TRBV12-5
CDR3nt: TGTGCTAGTGGTTTGGTCGGGGCTAACTATGGCTACACCTTC
CDR3aa: CASGLVGANYGYTF

abundance: many
d_gene: TRBD1
len: 16
j_gene: TRBJ2-6
v_gene: TRBV20-1
CDR3nt: TGCAGTGCTCCACGGACAGGGGGCACTGGGGCCAACGTCCTGACTTTC
CDR3aa: CSAPRTGGTGANVLTF

abundance: many
d_gene: -
len: 12
j_gene: TRBJ1-1
v_gene: TRBV19
CDR3nt: TGTGCCACCAGAAAGGATCCAGGGGAAGCTTTCTTT
CDR3aa: CATRKDPGEAFF

abundance: many
d_gene: -
len: 14
j_gene: TRBJ1-2
v_gene: TRBV29-1
CDR3nt: TGCAGCGTTGAAGTGGACACCACAGAAAATGGCTACACCTTC
CDR3aa: CSVEVDTTENGYTF

abundance: few
d_gene: TRBD2
len: 13
j_gene: TRBJ2-2
v_gene: TRBV7-6
CDR3nt: TGTGCCAGTAAGGGGACTACTCCCGGGGAGCTGTTTTTT
CDR3aa: CASKGTTPGELFF

abundance: -
d_gene: TRBD1
len: 14
j_gene: TRBJ1-1
v_gene: TRBV4-2
CDR3nt: TGTGCCAGCAGCCAAGATGGGGGGACAGGTGAAGCTTTCTTT
CDR3aa: CASSQDGGTGEAFF

abundance: -
d_gene: TRBD1
len: 12
j_gene: TRBJ1-1
v_gene: TRBV11-2
CDR3nt: TGTGCCAGCAGCTTATGGGACAGGGAAGCTTTCTTT
CDR3aa: CASSLWDREAFF

abundance: few
d_gene: TRBD1
len: 16
j_gene: TRBJ1-1
v_gene: TRBV4-2
CDR3nt: TGTGCCAGCAGCCAAGGGTACCAGGGGGAGAACACTGAAGCTTTCTTT
CDR3aa: CASSQGYQGENTEAFF

abundance: -
d_gene: -
len: 15
j_gene: TRBJ1-5
v_gene: TRBV5-1
CDR3nt: TGCGCCAGCAGCGTTGCCGGGACAAATAATCAGCCCCAGCATTTT
CDR3aa: CASSVAGTNNQPQHF

abundance: -
d_gene: -
len: 13
j_gene: TRBJ1-2
v_gene: TRBV7-4
CDR3nt: TGTGCCAGCAGCTTAGAAGGGGATGAGGGCTACACCTTC
CDR3aa: CASSLEGDEGYTF